The 5 T cell receptor beta chains below come from one sample, sequenced in a study of cytomegalovirus exposure and HLA in healthy donors. 13 Jbeta primers and 60 Vbeta primers were used for the PCR. This table comes from immunoSEQ multiplex PCR, and its TCRdb copy is limited to in-frame clones, with some not included. This table has 150,000 to 200,000 clones, around 77% appearing once. Sequences were obtained from PBMCs. Receptors originate from a woman in her thirties in good health and CMV-seronegative.

The chain employs TRBV2 and TRBJ1-1, with D perhaps matching TRBD1 (5 bases). The CDR3 contains 19 residues. Germline V gene data show CDR1 as SNHLY and CDR2 as FYNNEI. V lost 2 bases to trimming and J lost 4 bases, with 26 bases between them. DNA of the CDR3: TGTGCCAGCAGTGAAAGGTCAGTACAGGCCCTCTCCGGTACCACTGAAGCTTTCTTT. It specifies CASSERSVQALSGTTEAFF.

V gene TRBV7-6 combines with J gene TRBJ2-7; 7 nucleotides align to TRBD2. V shed 5 bases and J 5 bases; nucleotides not matched to a gene: 18. Germline assignment: CDR1 SGHVS and CDR2 FNYEAQ. The CDR3 is made up of 17 amino acids. DNA for the CDR3: TGTGCCAGCAGCCCCGGGTCTAGCTCCAGTCGGGGGGACGAGCAGTACTTC. It is translated as CASSPGSSSSRGDEQYF.

This chain uses TRBV5-4 with TRBJ2-3; D gene unclear. The V end was cut by 2 bases, the J end by 0 bases, with 13 bases between. This CDR3 has 16 amino acids. Germline CDR1 SGHNT, CDR2 YYREEE (reference sequence). CDR3 sequence (DNA): TGTGCCAGCAGCTTCCCTAGAGGCGGTAGCACAGATACGCAGTATTTT. Translated, it gives CASSFPRGGSTDTQYF.

The rearrangement joins TRBV5-1 to TRBJ2-7, with TRBD1 identical over 11 bases. CDR3 length equals 14 residues. The ends lost 3 bases at V and 7 bases at J; junction bases unmatched: 6. Looked up from germline, CDR1 is SGHRS and CDR2 is YFSETQ. DNA for the CDR3: TGCGCCAGCAGCTACGGACAGGGGGCTTGGGAGCAGTACTTC. This translates into CASSYGQGAWEQYF.

The sample holds one count of this clone. This sample includes further DNA sequences coding for the same CDR3. CDR3 in DNA: TGTGCCAGCAGCTGGACCGGGACGGGGGGGTGGGGTGAGCAGTTCTTC. It codes for CASSWTGTGGWGEQFF. V is TRBV5-6 and J is TRBJ2-1; 8 bases line up with TRBD2. CDR1 is SGHDT, CDR2 YYEEEE, per germline. J gave up 9 bases and V 3 bases, and 14 bases lay outside the gene matches. The CDR3 has 16 amino acids.